These 3 T cell receptor beta chains share one sample of origin, sequenced in a study of blood T cell repertoires in COVID-19. Profiling relied on immunoSEQ multiplex PCR, and the TCRdb table lists in-frame clones only, not all of them. The sample shows about 91,000 clones, roughly 87% of them seen only once. Input material: peripheral blood. All receptors derive from a man between 70 and 80 years old with acute or convalescent COVID-19.

This clone showed up just once. The chain has TRBV18 and TRBJ1-2, with D perhaps matching TRBD1 (6 bases). The CDR3 length is 15 residues. The V and J ends lost 7 bases and 8 bases respectively, with 23 bases between them. CDR1 KGHSH and CDR2 LQKENI come from the germline V gene. CDR3 sequence (DNA): TGTGCCAGCTTTTTTACCCCCCAGGGGCTGTCAGGCTACACCTTC. It specifies CASFFTPQGLSGYTF.

This chain joins TRBV9 and TRBJ1-4; 9 nucleotides align to TRBD1. V gave up 5 bases and J gave up 1 base; unmatched junction bases: 9. The CDR3 length is 17 residues. Germline loops: CDR1 SGDLS, CDR2 YYNGEE. The CDR3 region is CASSYRGLGGTNEKLFF. The CDR3 DNA reads TGTGCCAGCAGTTACAGGGGGCTAGGGGGAACTAATGAAAAACTGTTTTTT.

This rearrangement joins TRBV19 to TRBJ2-7; 8 nucleotides line up with TRBD1. V was pared by 2 bases and J by 5 bases, with 5 bases of the junction left unmatched. The CDR3 sequence is 14 residues long. Germline-derived CDR1 and CDR2 are LNHDA and SQIVND (reference sequence). DNA of the CDR3: TGTGCCAGTAGTATACAGGGGGCGCGAAACGAGCAGTACTTC. The encoded protein is CASSIQGARNEQYF.